The source of this TCR beta chain is a study of blood T cell repertoires in COVID-19. For the study at large: Researchers got acute and convalescent COVID-19 samples from the United States, Italy and Spain. The cDNA or gDNA used as material had been derived from T cells, B-cell-depleted T cells, or PBMCs.

Source study methods: Reference gene primer amplification gave estimated nucleated cell counts. Profiled with immunoSEQ multiplex PCR; TCRdb holds only in-frame clones, not every one. V and J calls and clone size follow that table, whereas D and trimming were derived from the DNA. Among under 300,000 clones listed, 85% were seen once. Sequencing was carried out using peripheral blood. The clonotype originates from a human donor in a cohort sampled during active COVID-19.

Here the CDR3 reads CASSQGLASTGELFF. CDR3 coding DNA: TGTGCCAGCAGTCAAGGACTAGCCAGCACCGGGGAGCTGTTTTTT. The rearrangement joins TRBV2 to TRBJ2-2; 8 nucleotides agree with TRBD2. V lost 5 bases to trimming and J lost 4 bases; unmatched junction nucleotides: 6. Germline CDR1 reads SNHLY; CDR2 reads FYNNEI. This CDR3 region has 15 residues.